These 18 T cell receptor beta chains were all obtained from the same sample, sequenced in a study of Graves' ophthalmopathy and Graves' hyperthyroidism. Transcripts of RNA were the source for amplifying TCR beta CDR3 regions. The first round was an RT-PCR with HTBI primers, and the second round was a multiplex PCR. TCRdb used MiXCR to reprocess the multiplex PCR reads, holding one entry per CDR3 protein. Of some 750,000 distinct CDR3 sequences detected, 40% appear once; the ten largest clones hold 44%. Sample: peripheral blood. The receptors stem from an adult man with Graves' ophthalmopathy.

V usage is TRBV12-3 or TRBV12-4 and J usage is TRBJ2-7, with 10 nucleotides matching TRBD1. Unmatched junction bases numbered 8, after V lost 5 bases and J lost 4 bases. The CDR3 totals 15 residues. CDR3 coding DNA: TGTGCCAGCAGTCCCGGACAGGGGGTTGTATACGAGCAGTACTTC. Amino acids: CASSPGQGVVYEQYF.

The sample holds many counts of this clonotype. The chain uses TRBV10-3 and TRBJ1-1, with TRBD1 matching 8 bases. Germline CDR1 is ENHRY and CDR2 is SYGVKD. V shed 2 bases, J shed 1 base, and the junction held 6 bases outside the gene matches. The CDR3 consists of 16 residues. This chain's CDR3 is CAISEGRGRPNTEAFF. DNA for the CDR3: TGTGCCATCAGTGAGGGCAGGGGGCGACCGAACACTGAAGCTTTCTTT.

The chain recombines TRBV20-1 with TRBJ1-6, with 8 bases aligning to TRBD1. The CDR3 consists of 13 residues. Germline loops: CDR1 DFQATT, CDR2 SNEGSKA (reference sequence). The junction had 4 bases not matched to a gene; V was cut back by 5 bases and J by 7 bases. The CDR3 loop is CSALRQGNSPLHF. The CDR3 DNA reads TGCAGTGCTCTCCGACAGGGGAATTCACCCCTCCACTTT.

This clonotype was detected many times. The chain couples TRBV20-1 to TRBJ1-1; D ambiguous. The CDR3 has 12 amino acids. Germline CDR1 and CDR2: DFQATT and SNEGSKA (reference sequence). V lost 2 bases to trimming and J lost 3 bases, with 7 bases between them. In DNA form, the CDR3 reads TGCAGTGCTAGAATGGGTTACACTGAAGCTTTCTTT. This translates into CSARMGYTEAFF.

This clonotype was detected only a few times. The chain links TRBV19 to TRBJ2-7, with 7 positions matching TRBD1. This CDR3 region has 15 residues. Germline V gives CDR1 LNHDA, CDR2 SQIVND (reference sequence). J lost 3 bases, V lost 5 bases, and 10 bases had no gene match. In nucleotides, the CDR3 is TGTGCCAGTAGTCGGACAGGTTACGACCTCTACGAGCAGTACTTC. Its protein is CASSRTGYDLYEQYF. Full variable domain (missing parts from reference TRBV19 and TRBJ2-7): DGGITQSPKYLFRKEGQNVTLSCEQNLNHDAMYWYRQDPGQGLRLIYYSQIVNDFQKGDIAEGYSVSREKKESFPLTVTSAQKNPTAFYLCASSRTGYDLYEQYFGPGTRLTVT.

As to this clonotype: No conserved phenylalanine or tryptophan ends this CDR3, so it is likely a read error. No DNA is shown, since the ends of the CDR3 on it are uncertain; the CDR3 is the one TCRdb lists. CDR3 sequence reads: CAISEYETQNT. J is TRBJ2-7 and V is TRBV10-3. The CDR3 has 11 residues if both end residues are counted. CDR1 and CDR2 (germline): ENHRY, SYGVKD.

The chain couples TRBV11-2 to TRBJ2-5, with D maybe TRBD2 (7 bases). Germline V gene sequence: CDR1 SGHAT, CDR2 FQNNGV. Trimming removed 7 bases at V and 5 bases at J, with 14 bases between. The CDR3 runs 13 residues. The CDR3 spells CASNPGGPETQYF. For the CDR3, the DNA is TGTGCCAGCAACCCGGGGGGCCCGGAGACCCAGTACTTC.

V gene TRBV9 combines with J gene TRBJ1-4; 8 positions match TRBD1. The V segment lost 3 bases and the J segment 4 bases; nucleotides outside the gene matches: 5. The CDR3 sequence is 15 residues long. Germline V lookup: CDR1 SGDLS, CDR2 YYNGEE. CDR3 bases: TGTGCCAGCAGCGGCCGACAGGGGATTAATGAAAAACTGTTTTTT. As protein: CASSGRQGINEKLFF.

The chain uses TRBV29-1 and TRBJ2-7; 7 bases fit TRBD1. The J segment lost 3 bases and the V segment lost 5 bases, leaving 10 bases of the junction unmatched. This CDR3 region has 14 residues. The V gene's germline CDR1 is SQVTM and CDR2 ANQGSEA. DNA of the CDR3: TGCAGCGTTACCGGTATACGACAGGGCTACGAGCAGTACTTC. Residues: CSVTGIRQGYEQYF.

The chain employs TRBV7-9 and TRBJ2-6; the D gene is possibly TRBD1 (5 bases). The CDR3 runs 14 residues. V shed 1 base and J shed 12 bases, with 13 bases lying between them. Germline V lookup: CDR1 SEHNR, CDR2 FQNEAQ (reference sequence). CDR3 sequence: CASSLGGPRGVLTF. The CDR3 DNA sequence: TGTGCCAGCAGCTTAGGGGGCCCACGCGGCGTCCTGACTTTC. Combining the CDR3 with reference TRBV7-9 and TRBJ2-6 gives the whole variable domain DTGVSQNPRHKITKRGQNVTFRCDPISEHNRLYWYRQTLGQGPEFLTYFQNEAQLEKSRLLSDRFSAERPKGSFSTLEIQRTEQGDSAMYLCASSLGGPRGVLTFGAGSRLTVL.

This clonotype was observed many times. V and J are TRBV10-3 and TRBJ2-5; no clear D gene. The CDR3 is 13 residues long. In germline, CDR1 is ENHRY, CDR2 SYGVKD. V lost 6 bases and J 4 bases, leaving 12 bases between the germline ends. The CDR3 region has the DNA TGTGCCATCAGCGATGGGGTTTTAGAGACCCAGTACTTC. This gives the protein CAISDGVLETQYF.

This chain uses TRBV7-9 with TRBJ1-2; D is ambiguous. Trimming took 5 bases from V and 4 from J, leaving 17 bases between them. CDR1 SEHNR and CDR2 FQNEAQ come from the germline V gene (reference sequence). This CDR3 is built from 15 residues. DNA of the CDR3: TGTGCCAGCAGCCAAGATAGTGGATCTGGCTATGGCTACACCTTC. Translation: CASSQDSGSGYGYTF.

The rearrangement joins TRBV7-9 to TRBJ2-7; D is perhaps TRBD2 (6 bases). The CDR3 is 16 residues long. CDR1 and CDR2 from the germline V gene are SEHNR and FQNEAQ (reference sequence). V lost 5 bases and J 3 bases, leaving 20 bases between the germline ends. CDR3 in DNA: TGTGCCAGCAGCGCCGACTCCCGCGGGAACCACTACGAGCAGTACTTC. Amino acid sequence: CASSADSRGNHYEQYF.

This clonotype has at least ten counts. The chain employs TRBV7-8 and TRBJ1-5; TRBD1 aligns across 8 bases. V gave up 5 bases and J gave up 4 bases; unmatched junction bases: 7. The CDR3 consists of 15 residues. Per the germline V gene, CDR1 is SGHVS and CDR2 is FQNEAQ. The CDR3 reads CASSQMDRVNQPQHF. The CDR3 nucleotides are TGTGCCAGCAGCCAAATGGACAGGGTAAATCAGCCCCAGCATTTT.

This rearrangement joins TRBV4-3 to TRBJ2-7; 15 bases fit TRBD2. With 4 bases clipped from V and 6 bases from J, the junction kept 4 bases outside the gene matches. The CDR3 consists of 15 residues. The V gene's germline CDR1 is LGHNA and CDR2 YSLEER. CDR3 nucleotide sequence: TGCGCCAGCAGCCCGGGACTAGCGGGGGGTCGCGAGCAGTACTTC. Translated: CASSPGLAGGREQYF.

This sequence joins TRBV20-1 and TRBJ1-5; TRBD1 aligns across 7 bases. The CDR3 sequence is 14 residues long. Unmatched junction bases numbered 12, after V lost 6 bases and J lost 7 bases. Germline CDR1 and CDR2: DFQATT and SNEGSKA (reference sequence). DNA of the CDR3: TGCAGTGCCCCGGACAGGCTGGGTCTGCAGCCCCAGCATTTT. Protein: CSAPDRLGLQPQHF.

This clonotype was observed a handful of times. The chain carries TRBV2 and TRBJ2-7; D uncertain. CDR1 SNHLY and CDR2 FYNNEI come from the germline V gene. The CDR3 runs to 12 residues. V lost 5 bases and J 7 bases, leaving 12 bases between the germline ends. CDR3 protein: CASSPLVREQYF. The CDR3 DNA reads TGTGCCAGCAGTCCCCTTGTGAGAGAGCAGTACTTC.

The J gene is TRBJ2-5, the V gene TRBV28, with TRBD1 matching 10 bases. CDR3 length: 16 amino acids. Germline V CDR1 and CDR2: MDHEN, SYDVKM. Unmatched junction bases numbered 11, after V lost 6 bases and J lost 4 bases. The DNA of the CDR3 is TGTGCCAGCAGCCCAATGACAGGGGGCGGGTCAGAGACCCAGTACTTC. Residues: CASSPMTGGGSETQYF.